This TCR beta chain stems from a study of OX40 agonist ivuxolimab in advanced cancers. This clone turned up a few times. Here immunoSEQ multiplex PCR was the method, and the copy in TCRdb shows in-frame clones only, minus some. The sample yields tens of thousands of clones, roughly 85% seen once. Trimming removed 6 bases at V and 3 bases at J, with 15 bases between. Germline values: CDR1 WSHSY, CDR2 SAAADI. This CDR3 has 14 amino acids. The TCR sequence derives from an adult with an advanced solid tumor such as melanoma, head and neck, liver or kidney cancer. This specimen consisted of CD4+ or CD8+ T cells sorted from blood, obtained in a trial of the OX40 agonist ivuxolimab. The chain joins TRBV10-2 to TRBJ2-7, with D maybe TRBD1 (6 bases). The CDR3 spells CASSGGQLDYEQYF. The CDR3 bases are TGCGCCAGCAGCGGAGGACAGCTTGACTACGAGCAGTACTTC.